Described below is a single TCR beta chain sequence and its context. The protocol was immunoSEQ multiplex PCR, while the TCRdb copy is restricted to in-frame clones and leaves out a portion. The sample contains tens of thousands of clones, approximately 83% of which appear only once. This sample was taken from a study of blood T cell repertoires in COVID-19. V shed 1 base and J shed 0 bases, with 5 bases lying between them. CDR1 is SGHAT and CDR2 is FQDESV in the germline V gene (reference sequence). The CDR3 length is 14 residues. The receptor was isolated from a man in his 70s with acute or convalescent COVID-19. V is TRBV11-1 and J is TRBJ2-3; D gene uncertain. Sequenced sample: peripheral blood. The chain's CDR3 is CASSLVTSTDTQYF. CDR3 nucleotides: TGTGCCAGCAGCTTAGTCACTAGCACAGATACGCAGTATTTT.